This entry is about one T cell receptor beta chain. The entry originates in a study of patients and donors after allogeneic stem cell transplantation. TCRdb reprocessed the RT-PCR reads with MiXCR, giving one entry per CDR3 protein. Of about 230,000 distinct CDR3 sequences detected, roughly 13% appear once; the ten largest clones hold around 10%. This CDR3 is built from 16 residues. Per germline, CDR1 SGHDN and CDR2 FVKESK. The trim removed 1 base at V and 6 bases at J, leaving 10 bases unmatched. Sequencing was done on a sample of blood, either unsorted or a sorted T cell fraction (not recorded which). This TCR was sampled from a human donor who was either an allogeneic HSCT recipient or a stem cell or donor lymphocyte infusion donor (not recorded which). It is not recorded whose cells these are; they may come from a transplant donor. The chain recombines TRBV14 with TRBJ1-2; 8 bases agree with TRBD1. CDR3 nucleotide sequence: TGTGCCAGCAGCCAAGGCCGAGGACAGGGCCTACATGGCTACACCTTC. Residues: CASSQGRGQGLHGYTF.